Below are 4 T cell receptor beta chains sequenced from a single sample in a study of human T cells and chemical hapten exposure (dated by TCRdb to the early 2020s). This sample's treatment or condition label indicates: therapeutic diphenylcyclopropenone sensitization with weekly scalp DPC. During library preparation, unique molecular identifiers were attached to individual cDNA molecules so that TCRs could be counted quantitatively and reproducibly. The public reads were reprocessed in TCRdb via fastp at Q25 and MiXCR, keeping in-frame beta chains. One record per CDR3 amino acid sequence lists the most common genes and DNA. For this sample there are some 170 distinct CDR3 sequences; approximately 62% appear just once. 24% of the sample belongs to the ten largest clones. The material sequenced was whole blood, taken before DPC sensitization or 2, 6, or about 24 weeks after (not recorded which). Every receptor here comes from an adult with alopecia areata. Some clones in this sample may be carry-over from other donors' samples. This table probably holds off-target reads from a library built for another chain.

The genes are TRBV20-1 and TRBJ2-1; 7 bases map to TRBD2. The length of the CDR3 is 16 residues. CDR1 and CDR2 (germline): DFQATT, SNEGSKA (reference sequence). The trim removed 3 bases at V and 3 bases at J, leaving 11 bases unmatched. In DNA, the CDR3 is TGCAGTGCTAGGTGGGGGGGAGCTCGAGGCTACAATGAGCAGTTCTTC. The encoded protein is CSARWGGARGYNEQFF.

The CDR3 DNA reads as TGTGCCAGCAGGATAACTGGGACAGCTAGCACAGATACGCAGTATTTT. It is translated as CASRITGTASTDTQYF. The chain recombines TRBV3-1 with TRBJ2-3; TRBD1 agrees at 7 bases. The CDR3 extends over 16 amino acids. Germline V lookup: CDR1 LGHDT, CDR2 YNNKEL (reference sequence). With V trimmed by 6 bases and J by 0 bases, 9 bases remained unmatched.

This chain links TRBV12-3 or TRBV12-4 with TRBJ2-4, with D perhaps matching TRBD1 (6 bases). The V and J ends lost 3 bases and 0 bases respectively, with 12 bases between them. CDR3 size: 16 residues. The CDR3 nucleotides are TGTGCCAGCAGTTTGACAGGAAGACTAGCCAAAAACATTCAGTACTTC. It translates to CASSLTGRLAKNIQYF.

The chain links TRBV10-2 to TRBJ2-3, with TRBD1 matching 7 bases. The germline V gene encodes CDR1 WSHSY and CDR2 SAAADI. There are 13 residues in the CDR3. The V and J ends lost 6 bases and 5 bases, in that order; junction bases with no gene match: 5. For the CDR3, the DNA is TGCGCCAGCAGAACAGGGGATGGAGATACGCAGTATTTT. Its translation: CASRTGDGDTQYF.